This TCR beta chain was found in a study of identical twins. This clonotype was counted a few times. Through template switching, a universal primer site was introduced, and the cDNA contained unique molecular identifiers. TCRdb reprocessed the 5' RACE reads with MiXCR, giving one entry per CDR3 protein. The data contain hundreds of thousands of distinct CDR3 sequences, around 8.8% of them singletons. V lost 4 bases, J lost 5 bases, and 11 bases lay in between. The CDR3 is 14 amino acids. Germline values: CDR1 LGHDT, CDR2 YNNKEL (reference sequence). Another study also made use of these data, one on yellow fever vaccine responses in identical twins.

The TCR sequence derives from a woman between 18 and 30 years old in good health. The chain has TRBV3-1 and TRBJ2-2, with D perhaps TRBD2 (6 bases). The sequenced sample was memory (CD45RO+) T cells sorted from blood. The CDR3 sequence: CASSPTSLTGELFF. CDR3 bases: TGTGCCAGCAGCCCGACTAGTTTGACCGGGGAGCTGTTTTTT. Full variable domain (missing parts from reference TRBV3-1 and TRBJ2-2): DTAVSQTPKYLVTQMGNDKSIKCEQNLGHDTMYWYKQDSKKFLKIMFSYNNKELIINETVPNRFSPKSPDKAHLNLHINSLELGDSAVYFCASSPTSLTGELFFGEGSRLTVL.